This note documents a single T cell receptor beta chain sequence. Its antigen is not identified. TCRdb's table, derived via immunoSEQ multiplex PCR, lists solely in-frame clones and lacks some. The table lists 130,000 or so clones, 85% to 95% of them singletons. V was pared by 1 base and J by 2 bases, with 9 bases between. Germline V gives CDR1 SEHNR, CDR2 FQNEAQ (reference sequence). There are 14 residues in the CDR3. The sample is drawn from a study of graft-versus-host responses after intestinal transplantation. Study information: Tacrolimus and steroids were given for around three years to all recipients after anti-thymocyte globulin induction. Broader study findings: Within allografts, high graft-versus-host to host-versus-graft clonal ratios were seen among patients with graft-donor T cell macrochimerism. Recipient marrow showed GvH clones, some seen first in ileum or blood.

This chain links TRBV7-9 with TRBJ2-7; D gene unclear. The material was unstimulated CD4+ T cells sorted from spleen or lymph node cells, obtained before intestinal transplant. This TCR derives from a human donor who received an intestinal transplant. As DNA, the CDR3 is TGTGCCAGCAGCTTAGGCCTGACACCCTACGAGCAGTACTTC. Translating gives CASSLGLTPYEQYF. The full variable domain, its missing parts supplied by reference TRBV7-9 and TRBJ2-7, is DTGVSQNPRHKITKRGQNVTFRCDPISEHNRLYWYRQTLGQGPEFLTYFQNEAQLEKSRLLSDRFSAERPKGSFSTLEIQRTEQGDSAMYLCASSLGLTPYEQYFGPGTRLTVT.